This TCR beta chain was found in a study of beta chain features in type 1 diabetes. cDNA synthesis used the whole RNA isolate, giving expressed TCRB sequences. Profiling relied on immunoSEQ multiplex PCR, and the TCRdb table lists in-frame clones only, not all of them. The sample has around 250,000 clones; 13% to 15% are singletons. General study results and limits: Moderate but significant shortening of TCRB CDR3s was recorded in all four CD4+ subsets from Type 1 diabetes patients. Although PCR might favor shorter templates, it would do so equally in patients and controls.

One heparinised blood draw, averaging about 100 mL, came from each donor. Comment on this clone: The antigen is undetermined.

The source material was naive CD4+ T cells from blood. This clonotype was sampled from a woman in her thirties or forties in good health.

CDR3 sequence (DNA): TGCAGCGCTAGACAGGGGACGAACTATGGCTACACCTTC. It encodes CSARQGTNYGYTF. The genes are TRBV29-1 and TRBJ1-2; 8 bases are shared with TRBD1. With V trimmed by 7 bases and J by 2 bases, 6 bases remained unmatched. The CDR3 extends over 13 amino acids. Germline CDR1 is SQVTM and CDR2 is ANQGSEA.